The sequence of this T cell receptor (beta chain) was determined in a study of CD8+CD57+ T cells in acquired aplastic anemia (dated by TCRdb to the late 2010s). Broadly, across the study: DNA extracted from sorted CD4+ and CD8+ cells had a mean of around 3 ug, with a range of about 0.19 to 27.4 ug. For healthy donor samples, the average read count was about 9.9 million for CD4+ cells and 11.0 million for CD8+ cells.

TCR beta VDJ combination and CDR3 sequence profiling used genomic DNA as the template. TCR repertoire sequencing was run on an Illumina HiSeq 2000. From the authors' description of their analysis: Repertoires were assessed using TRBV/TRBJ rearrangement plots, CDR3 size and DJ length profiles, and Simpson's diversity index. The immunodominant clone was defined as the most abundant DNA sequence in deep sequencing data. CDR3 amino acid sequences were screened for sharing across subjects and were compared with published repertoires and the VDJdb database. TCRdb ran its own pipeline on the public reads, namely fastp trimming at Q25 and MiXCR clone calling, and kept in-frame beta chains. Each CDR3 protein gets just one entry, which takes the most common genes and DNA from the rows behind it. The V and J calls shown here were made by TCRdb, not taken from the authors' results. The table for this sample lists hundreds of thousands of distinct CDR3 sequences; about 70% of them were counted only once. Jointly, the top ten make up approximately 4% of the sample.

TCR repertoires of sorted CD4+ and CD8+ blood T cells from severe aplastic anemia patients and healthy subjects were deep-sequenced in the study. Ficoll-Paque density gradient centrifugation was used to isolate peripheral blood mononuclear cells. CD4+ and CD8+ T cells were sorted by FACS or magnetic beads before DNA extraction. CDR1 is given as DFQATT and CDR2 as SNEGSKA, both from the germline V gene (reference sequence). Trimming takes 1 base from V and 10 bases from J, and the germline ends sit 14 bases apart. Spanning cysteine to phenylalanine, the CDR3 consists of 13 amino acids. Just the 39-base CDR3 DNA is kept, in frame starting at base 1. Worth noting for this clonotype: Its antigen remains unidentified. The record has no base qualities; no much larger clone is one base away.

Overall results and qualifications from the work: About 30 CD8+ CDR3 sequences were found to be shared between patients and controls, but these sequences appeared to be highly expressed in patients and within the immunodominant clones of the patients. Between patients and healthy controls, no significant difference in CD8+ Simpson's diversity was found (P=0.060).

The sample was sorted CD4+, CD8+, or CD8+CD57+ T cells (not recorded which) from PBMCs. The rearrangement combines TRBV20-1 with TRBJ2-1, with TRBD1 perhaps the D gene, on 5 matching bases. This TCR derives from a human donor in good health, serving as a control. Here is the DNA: TGCAGTGCTAGAGCTATACAGGACGAGGAGCAGTTCTTC. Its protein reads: CSARAIQDEEQFF.